The 17 T cell receptor beta chains reported below all come from one sample, sequenced in a study of blood T cell repertoires in COVID-19. Method: immunoSEQ multiplex PCR; TCRdb's copy keeps in-frame clones and lacks some. Of approximately 290,000 clones listed, 70% to 85% are singletons. The sample comprised peripheral blood. These receptors all stem from a human donor with COVID-19, enrolled during active disease. The donor label of this sample is uncertain.

The genes are TRBV5-1 and TRBJ1-1; D may be TRBD1 (5 bases). V lost 1 base and J 4 bases, leaving 8 bases between the germline ends. The CDR3 is 13 amino acids. The V gene's germline CDR1 is SGHRS and CDR2 YFSETQ. DNA for the CDR3: TGCGCCAGCAGCTTGCAGGGTTCCACTGAAGCTTTCTTT. It is translated as CASSLQGSTEAFF.

This sequence joins TRBV7-8 and TRBJ2-7; D is possibly TRBD1 (5 bases). The germline V gene has CDR1 SGHVS and CDR2 FQNEAQ. The CDR3 is 15 amino acids. V was cut by 0 bases and J by 2 bases, with 11 bases left in between. The CDR3 sequence is CASSLAPGLTYEQYF. The DNA of the CDR3 is TGTGCCAGCAGCTTAGCGCCAGGGTTAACCTACGAGCAGTACTTC.

The chain employs TRBV7-2 and TRBJ2-2; TRBD2 matches at 9 bases. CDR1 is SGHTA, CDR2 FQGNSA, per germline. V dropped 5 bases and J dropped 3; count of bases not matched to a gene: 4. This CDR3 has 15 residues. The DNA of the CDR3 is TGTGCCAGCAGCCGCCGGACTAGCGACACCGGGGAGCTGTTTTTT. Encoded protein: CASSRRTSDTGELFF.

This clone was detected once. The chain uses TRBV6-5 and TRBJ2-3, with 13 bases aligning to TRBD2. The CDR3 is 15 amino acids. Germline V gives CDR1 MNHEY, CDR2 SVGAGI. V dropped 6 bases and J dropped 4; count of bases not matched to a gene: 4. This CDR3 is CASSTSGRAPDTQYF. CDR3 DNA: TGTGCCAGCAGCACTAGCGGGAGGGCCCCAGATACGCAGTATTTT.

The J gene is TRBJ2-7, the V gene TRBV9, with TRBD1 as a possible D gene (6 bases). From germline, CDR1 is SGDLS and CDR2 YYNGEE. The CDR3 sequence is 12 residues long. V lost 4 bases to trimming and J lost 6 bases, with 11 bases between them. CDR3: CASSPDSGEQYF. The DNA of the CDR3 is TGTGCCAGCAGCCCGGACAGTGGCGAGCAGTACTTC. Filled out from reference TRBV9 and TRBJ2-7, the complete variable domain reads DSGVTQTPKHLITATGQRVTLRCSPRSGDLSVYWYQQSLDQGLQFLIQYYNGEERAKGNILERFSAQQFPDLHSELNLSSLELGDSALYFCASSPDSGEQYFGPGTRLTVT.

The gene calls are TRBV6-2 or TRBV6-3 and TRBJ1-4, with a possible D match to TRBD1 (5 bases). The CDR3 is 16 amino acids. Germline CDR1 MNHEY, CDR2 SVGEGT. Trimming cost V 2 bases and J 0 bases, with 10 bases left between them. CDR3 region: CASSYPRQTTNEKLFF. DNA of the CDR3: TGTGCCAGCAGTTACCCTCGACAGACAACTAATGAAAAACTGTTTTTT.

This chain uses TRBV5-1 with TRBJ2-2, with 8 nucleotides matching TRBD2. The junction had 2 bases not matched to a gene; V was cut back by 0 bases and J by 4 bases. Germline assignment: CDR1 SGHRS and CDR2 YFSETQ. This CDR3 region has 15 residues. Here the CDR3 reads CASSLGLATTGELFF. The CDR3 region has the DNA TGCGCCAGCAGCTTGGGACTAGCGACCACCGGGGAGCTGTTTTTT.

V usage is TRBV28 and J usage is TRBJ2-7, with 7 nucleotides matching TRBD1. Germline CDR1 reads MDHEN; CDR2 reads SYDVKM. This CDR3 is built from 14 residues. With 6 bases clipped from V and 1 base from J, the junction kept 6 bases outside the gene matches. The CDR3 loop is CASSRRTGSYEQYF. In DNA form, the CDR3 reads TGTGCCAGCAGCCGAAGGACAGGATCCTACGAGCAGTACTTC. Full variable domain (outside the CDR3, taken from reference TRBV28 and TRBJ2-7): DVKVTQSSRYLVKRTGEKVFLECVQDMDHENMFWYRQDPGLGLRLIYFSYDVKMKEKGDIPEGYSVSREKKERFSLILESASTNQTSMYLCASSRRTGSYEQYFGPGTRLTVT.

This clone was recorded once. The chain joins TRBV21-1 to TRBJ2-5; the table's D call TRBD2 went unverified against the DNA. TRBV21-1 is deemed a pseudogene. CDR3 length: 22 residues. The CDR3, as DNA: TGTGCCAGCATCGGAGCGGGGCGGGACTATGCAAGCGAGCCGACCCCCGAAGAGACCCAGTACTTC. Amino acids: CASIGAGRDYASEPTPEETQYF.

V usage is TRBV30 and J usage is TRBJ1-2, with TRBD1 matching 7 bases. V lost 0 bases to trimming and J lost 7 bases; unmatched junction nucleotides: 5. Germline assignment: CDR1 GTSNPN and CDR2 SVGIG (reference sequence). The CDR3 totals 13 residues. CDR3 in amino acids: CAWSVGRGSGYTF. The CDR3 bases are TGTGCCTGGAGTGTAGGCAGGGGGAGTGGCTACACCTTC.

The V gene is TRBV6-5, the J gene TRBJ2-5, with 7 bases identical to TRBD2. The V and J ends lost 8 bases and 1 base, in that order; junction bases with no gene match: 10. Germline CDR1 MNHEY, CDR2 SVGAGI. This CDR3 has 15 amino acids. This CDR3 reads CASPRSAGTQETQYF. As DNA, the CDR3 is TGTGCCAGCCCCCGTTCAGCGGGGACCCAAGAGACCCAGTACTTC.

The gene calls are TRBV10-3 and TRBJ2-1, with D uncertain. This CDR3 is 11 amino acids long. Germline V gene lookup returns CDR1 ENHRY and CDR2 SYGVKD. V was shortened by 8 bases and J by 4 bases, with 6 bases between the two germline ends. CDR3 nucleotides: TGTGCCATCGAGGTGTACAATGAGCAGTTCTTC. Encoded protein: CAIEVYNEQFF.

A few counts support this clone. V usage is TRBV2 and J usage is TRBJ2-7, with unresolved D. CDR3 length equals 12 residues. V was shortened by 2 bases and J by 3 bases, with 5 bases between the two germline ends. The germline gives CDR1 SNHLY, CDR2 FYNNEI. DNA for the CDR3: TGTGCCAGCAGTGAAAACGGCTACGAGCAGTACTTC. It yields the protein CASSENGYEQYF. Full variable domain (missing parts from reference TRBV2 and TRBJ2-7): EPEVTQTPSHQVTQMGQEVILRCVPISNHLYFYWYRQILGQKVEFLVSFYNNEISEKSEIFDDQFSVERPDGSNFTLKIRSTKLEDSAMYFCASSENGYEQYFGPGTRLTVT.

This chain uses TRBV7-6 with TRBJ2-7; possible D gene TRBD2, 5 bases. The CDR3 runs to 15 residues. Trimming removed 4 bases at V and 6 bases at J, with 19 bases between. CDR1 is SGHVS and CDR2 is FNYEAQ in the germline V gene. CDR3 in DNA: TGTGCCAGCAGCTCCCCCAAAGGCAGTACTAGCGAGCAGTACTTC. It is translated as CASSSPKGSTSEQYF.

The J gene is TRBJ2-2, the V gene TRBV27; 12 bases fit TRBD2. The CDR3 has 16 amino acids. Germline values: CDR1 MNHEY, CDR2 SMNVEV (reference sequence). V lost 5 bases, J lost 2 bases, and 3 bases stayed unmatched. CDR3 bases: TGTGCCAGCAGTCGACTAGCGGGAGTTAACACCGGGGAGCTGTTTTTT. Translating it yields CASSRLAGVNTGELFF.

The rearrangement uses TRBV6-5 and TRBJ2-7, with 12 bases identical to TRBD2. CDR1 is MNHEY and CDR2 is SVGAGI in the germline V gene. The J segment lost 2 bases and the V segment lost 4 bases, leaving 0 bases of the junction unmatched. The CDR3 is 14 residues long. The CDR3: CASSWTSGAYEQYF. CDR3 coding DNA: TGTGCCAGCAGTTGGACTAGCGGGGCCTACGAGCAGTACTTC.

The chain recombines TRBV28 with TRBJ2-3; 13 bases map to TRBD2. The J segment lost 3 bases and the V segment lost 6 bases, leaving 12 bases of the junction unmatched. CDR3 length: 18 amino acids. Germline V gives CDR1 MDHEN, CDR2 SYDVKM. CDR3 in amino acids: CASSARWGLAGSTDTQYF. CDR3 bases: TGTGCCAGCAGCGCGAGATGGGGACTAGCGGGATCGACAGATACGCAGTATTTT.